This T cell receptor beta chain was sequenced for a study of identical twins. V lost 0 bases, J lost 0 bases, and 12 bases lay in between. Germline V CDR1 and CDR2: DFQATT, SNEGSKA (reference sequence). The CDR3 spans 15 residues. MiXCR was run by TCRdb on the 5' RACE reads, yielding one entry per CDR3 protein. This repertoire shows a few hundred thousand distinct CDR3 sequences, over 9% found once; its top ten account for approximately 7.6%. These data also featured in a second study, about yellow fever vaccine responses in identical twins.

The TCR originated in a woman in her late teens or twenties in good health. Sequencing used CD8+ T cells sorted from blood. The rearrangement joins TRBV20-1 to TRBJ2-7; D uncertain. CDR3 in amino acids: CSARDSRVSSYEQYF. DNA of the CDR3: TGCAGTGCTAGAGATTCTAGAGTTAGCTCCTACGAGCAGTACTTC.